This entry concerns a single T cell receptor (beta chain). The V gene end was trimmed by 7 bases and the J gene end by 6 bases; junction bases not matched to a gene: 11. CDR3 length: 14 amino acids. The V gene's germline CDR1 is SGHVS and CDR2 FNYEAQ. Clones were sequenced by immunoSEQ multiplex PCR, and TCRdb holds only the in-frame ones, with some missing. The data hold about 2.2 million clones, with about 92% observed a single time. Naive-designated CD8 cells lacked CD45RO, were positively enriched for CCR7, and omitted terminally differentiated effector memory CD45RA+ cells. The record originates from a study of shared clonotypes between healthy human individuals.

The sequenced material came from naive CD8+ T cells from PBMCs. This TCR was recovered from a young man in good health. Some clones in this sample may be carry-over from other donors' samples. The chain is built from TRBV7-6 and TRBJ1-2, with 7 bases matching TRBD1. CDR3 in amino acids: CASTPFEGAHGYTF. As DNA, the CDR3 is TGTGCCAGCACCCCCTTTGAGGGGGCGCATGGCTACACCTTC.